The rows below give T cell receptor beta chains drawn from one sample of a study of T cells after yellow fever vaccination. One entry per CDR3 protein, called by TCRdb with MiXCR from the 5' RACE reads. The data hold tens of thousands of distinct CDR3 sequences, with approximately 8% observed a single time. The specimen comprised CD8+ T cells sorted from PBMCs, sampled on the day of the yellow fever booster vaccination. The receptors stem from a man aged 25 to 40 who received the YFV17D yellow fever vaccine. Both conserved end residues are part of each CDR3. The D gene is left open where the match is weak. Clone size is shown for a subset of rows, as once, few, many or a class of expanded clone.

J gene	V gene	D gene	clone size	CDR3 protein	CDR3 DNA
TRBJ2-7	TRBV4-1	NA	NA	CASSQESGTSAYEQYF	TGCGCCAGCAGCCAAGAATCCGGGACTTCAGCCTACGAGCAGTACTTC
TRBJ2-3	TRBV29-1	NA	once	CSVEAGGGSDTQYF	TGCAGCGTCGAAGCAGGGGGGGGCTCAGATACGCAGTATTTT
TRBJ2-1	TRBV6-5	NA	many	CASSYRIFKDLGDYNEQFF	TGTGCCAGCAGTTACCGGATCTTCAAGGACCTCGGAGATTACAATGAGCAGTTCTTC
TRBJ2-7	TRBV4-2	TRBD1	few	CASSQAEGTGIYEQYF	TGTGCCAGCAGCCAAGCTGAGGGGACAGGGATCTACGAGCAGTACTTC
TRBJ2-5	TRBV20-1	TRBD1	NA	CSARDGTGQETQYF	TGCAGTGCTAGAGACGGGACAGGGCAAGAGACCCAGTACTTC
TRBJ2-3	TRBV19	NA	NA	CASSIDALPLSDTQYF	TGTGCCAGTAGTATAGACGCCTTACCCCTTTCGGATACGCAGTATTTT
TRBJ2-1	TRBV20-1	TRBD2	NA	CSATSKTSGMEETQFF	TGCAGTGCTACGTCAAAAACTAGCGGGATGGAAGAAACGCAGTTCTTC
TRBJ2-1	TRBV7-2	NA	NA	CASSLSLTGALVEQFF	TGTGCCAGCAGCTTATCACTAACGGGAGCCCTCGTTGAGCAGTTCTTC
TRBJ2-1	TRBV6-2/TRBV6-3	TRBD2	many	CASSWTSSYNEQFF	TGTGCCAGCAGTTGGACTAGCAGTTACAATGAGCAGTTCTTC
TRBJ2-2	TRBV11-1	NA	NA	CASSLIHFGELFF	TGTGCCAGCAGCCTGATACATTTTGGGGAGCTGTTTTTT
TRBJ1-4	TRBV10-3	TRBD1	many	CAISGQGSNEKLFF	TGTGCCATCAGCGGACAGGGGTCGAATGAAAAACTGTTTTTT
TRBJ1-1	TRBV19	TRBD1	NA	CASKTGQENTEAFF	TGTGCCAGTAAGACAGGACAGGAGAACACTGAAGCTTTCTTT
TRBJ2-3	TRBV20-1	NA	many	CSARTLEYF	TGCAGTGCCAGGACCCTGGAGTATTTT
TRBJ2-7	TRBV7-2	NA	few	CASTDPQGFGAYEQYF	TGTGCCAGCACCGACCCGCAGGGGTTTGGGGCCTACGAGCAGTACTTC
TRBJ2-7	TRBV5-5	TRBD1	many	CASSLSFGTGLYEQYF	TGTGCCAGCAGCTTGAGTTTTGGGACAGGTCTCTACGAGCAGTACTTC
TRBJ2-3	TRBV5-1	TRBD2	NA	CASSPGTSDTDTQYF	TGCGCCAGCAGCCCCGGGACTAGCGACACAGATACGCAGTATTTT
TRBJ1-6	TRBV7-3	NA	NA	CARDYDSPLHF	TGTGCCAGGGACTACGACTCACCCCTCCACTTT
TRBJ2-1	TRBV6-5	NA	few	CASYPAYGAGDEQFF	TGTGCCAGCTACCCGGCTTACGGGGCCGGCGATGAGCAGTTCTTC
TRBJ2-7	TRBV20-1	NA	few	CSPIDERTSYEQYF	TGCAGCCCCATCGACGAGCGCACCTCCTACGAGCAGTACTTC
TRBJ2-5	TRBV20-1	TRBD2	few	CSARLGLVETQYF	TGCAGTGCTAGACTAGGACTAGTAGAGACCCAGTACTTC
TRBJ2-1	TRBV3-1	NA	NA	CASSQVVSSANEQFF	TGTGCCAGCAGCCAAGTGGTTTCCAGCGCAAATGAGCAGTTCTTC
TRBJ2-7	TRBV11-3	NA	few	CASSSSGVHEQYF	TGTGCCAGCAGCTCCAGTGGGGTTCACGAGCAGTACTTC
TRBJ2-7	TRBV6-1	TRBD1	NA	CASSLTGNLWNEQYF	TGTGCCAGCAGTCTGACAGGGAACTTGTGGAACGAGCAGTACTTC
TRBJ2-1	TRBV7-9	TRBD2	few	CASSLVSSGSRYEQFF	TGTGCCAGCAGCTTGGTATCCAGCGGGAGTAGATATGAGCAGTTCTTC
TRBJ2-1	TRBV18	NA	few	CASSPTSSYNEQFF	TGTGCCAGCTCACCAACGAGCTCCTACAATGAGCAGTTCTTC
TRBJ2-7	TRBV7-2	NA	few	CASSLQGIEQYF	TGTGCCAGCAGCCTACAGGGAATTGAGCAGTACTTC
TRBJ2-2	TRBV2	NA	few	CAKWDTGELFF	TGTGCCAAGTGGGACACCGGGGAGCTGTTTTTT
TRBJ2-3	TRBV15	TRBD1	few	CATSTRTGSTDTQYF	TGTGCCACCAGCACCAGGACAGGAAGCACAGATACGCAGTATTTT
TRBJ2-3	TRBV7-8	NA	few	CASSLYQRAADTQYF	TGTGCCAGCAGCTTATACCAGCGGGCTGCAGATACGCAGTATTTT
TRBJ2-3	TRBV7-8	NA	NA	CASSPDPEGYADTQYF	TGTGCCAGCAGCCCAGACCCAGAAGGGTACGCAGATACGCAGTATTTT
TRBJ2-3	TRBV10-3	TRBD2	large	CAIQREDLDTQYF	TGTGCTATTCAGCGGGAGGATCTAGATACGCAGTATTTT
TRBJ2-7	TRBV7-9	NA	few	CASSLAGWRADTYEQYF	TGTGCCAGCAGCTTAGCTGGGTGGAGGGCCGACACCTACGAGCAGTACTTC
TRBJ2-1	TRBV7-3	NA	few	CASSNLAKGERRFF	TGTGCCAGCAGCAACCTAGCGAAGGGGGAGAGGCGGTTCTTC
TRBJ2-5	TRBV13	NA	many	CASGQLQGRETQYF	TGTGCCAGCGGACAACTACAGGGTAGAGAGACCCAGTACTTC
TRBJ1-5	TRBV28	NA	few	CASGGSMSQPQHF	TGTGCCAGCGGCGGGTCGATGAGTCAGCCCCAGCATTTT
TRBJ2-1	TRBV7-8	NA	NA	CASSVDSYNEQFF	TGTGCCAGCAGCGTGGACTCCTACAATGAGCAGTTCTTC
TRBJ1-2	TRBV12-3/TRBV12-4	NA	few	CASSFHTDVSNYGYTF	TGTGCCAGCAGTTTCCATACCGATGTTTCTAACTATGGCTACACCTTC
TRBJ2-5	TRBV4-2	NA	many	CASSQGATGGETQYF	TGTGCCAGCAGCCAAGGTGCAACAGGAGGAGAGACCCAGTACTTC
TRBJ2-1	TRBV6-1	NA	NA	CASRPEGVFYNEQFF	TGTGCCAGCAGACCCGAGGGGGTTTTCTACAATGAGCAGTTCTTC
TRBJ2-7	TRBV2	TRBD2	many	CASGLADGNSYEQYF	TGTGCCAGCGGCCTAGCGGATGGAAACTCCTACGAGCAGTACTTC
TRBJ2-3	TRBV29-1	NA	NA	CSVQKPDTQYF	TGCAGCGTTCAGAAGCCGGATACGCAGTATTTT
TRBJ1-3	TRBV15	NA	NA	CATSSYSRTVVTENTIYF	TGTGCCACCAGCAGCTACTCCCGGACAGTTGTAACAGAAAACACCATATATTTT